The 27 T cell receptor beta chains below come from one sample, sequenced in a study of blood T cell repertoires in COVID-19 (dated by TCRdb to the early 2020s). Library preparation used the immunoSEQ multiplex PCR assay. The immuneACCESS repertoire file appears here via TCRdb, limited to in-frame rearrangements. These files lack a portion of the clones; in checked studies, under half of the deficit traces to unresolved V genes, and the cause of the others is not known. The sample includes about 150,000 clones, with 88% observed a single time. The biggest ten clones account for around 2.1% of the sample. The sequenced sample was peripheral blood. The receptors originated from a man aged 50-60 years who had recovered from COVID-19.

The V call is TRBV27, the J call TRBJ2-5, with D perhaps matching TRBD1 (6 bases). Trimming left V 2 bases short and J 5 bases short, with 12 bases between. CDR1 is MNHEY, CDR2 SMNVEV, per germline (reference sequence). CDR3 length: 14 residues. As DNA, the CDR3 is TGTGCCAGCAGTTTAGGGACACTGCGGGAGACCCAGTACTTC. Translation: CASSLGTLRETQYF.

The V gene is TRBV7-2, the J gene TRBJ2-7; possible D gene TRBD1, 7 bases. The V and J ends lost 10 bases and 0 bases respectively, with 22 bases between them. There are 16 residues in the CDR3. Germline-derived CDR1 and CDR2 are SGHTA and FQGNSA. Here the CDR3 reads CATQGGRGLSSYEQYF. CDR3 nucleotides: TGTGCCACTCAGGGGGGTCGGGGGCTTAGCTCCTACGAGCAGTACTTC.

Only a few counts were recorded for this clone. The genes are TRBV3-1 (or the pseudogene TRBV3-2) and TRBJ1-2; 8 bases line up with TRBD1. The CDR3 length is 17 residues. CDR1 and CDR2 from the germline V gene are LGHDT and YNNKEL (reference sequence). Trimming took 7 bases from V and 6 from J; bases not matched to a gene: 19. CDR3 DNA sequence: TGTGCCAGCACCTCTAAGCACGAGCGGACAGGGACGGATGGCTACACCTTC. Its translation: CASTSKHERTGTDGYTF.

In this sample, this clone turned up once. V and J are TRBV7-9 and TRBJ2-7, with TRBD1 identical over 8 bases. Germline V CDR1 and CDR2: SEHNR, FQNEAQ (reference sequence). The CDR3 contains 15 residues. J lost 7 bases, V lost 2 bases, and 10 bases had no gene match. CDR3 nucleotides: TGTGCCAGCAGCTTATCGGACAGGGCCCTCGGGGAGCAGTACTTC. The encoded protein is CASSLSDRALGEQYF.

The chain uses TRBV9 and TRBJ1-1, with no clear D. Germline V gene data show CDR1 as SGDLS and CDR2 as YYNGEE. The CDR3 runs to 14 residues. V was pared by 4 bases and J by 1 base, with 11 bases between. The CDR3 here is CASSLDPRNTEAFF. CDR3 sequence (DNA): TGTGCCAGCAGCCTAGACCCCAGGAACACTGAAGCTTTCTTT.

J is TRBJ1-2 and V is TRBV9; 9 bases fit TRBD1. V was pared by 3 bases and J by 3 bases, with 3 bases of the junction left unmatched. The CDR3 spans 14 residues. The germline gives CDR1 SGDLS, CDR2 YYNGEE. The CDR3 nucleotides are TGTGCCAGCAGCGGCGGACAGGGGTACTATGGCTACACCTTC. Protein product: CASSGGQGYYGYTF.

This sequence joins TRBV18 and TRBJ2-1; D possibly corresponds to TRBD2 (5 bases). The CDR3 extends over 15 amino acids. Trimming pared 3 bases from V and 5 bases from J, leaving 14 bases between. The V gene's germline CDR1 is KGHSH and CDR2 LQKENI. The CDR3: CASSPESGRNNEQFF. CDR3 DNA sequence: TGTGCCAGCTCACCGGAAAGCGGCAGAAACAATGAGCAGTTCTTC.

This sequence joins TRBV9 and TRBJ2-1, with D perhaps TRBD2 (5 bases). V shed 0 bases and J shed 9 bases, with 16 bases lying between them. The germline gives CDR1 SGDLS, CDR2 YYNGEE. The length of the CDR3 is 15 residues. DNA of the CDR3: TGTGCCAGCAGCGTAGTCGGCGGGTCGGGTGGTGAGCAGTTCTTC. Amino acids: CASSVVGGSGGEQFF. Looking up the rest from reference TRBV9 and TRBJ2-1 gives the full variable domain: DSGVTQTPKHLITATGQRVTLRCSPRSGDLSVYWYQQSLDQGLQFLIQYYNGEERAKGNILERFSAQQFPDLHSELNLSSLELGDSALYFCASSVVGGSGGEQFFGPGTRLTVL.

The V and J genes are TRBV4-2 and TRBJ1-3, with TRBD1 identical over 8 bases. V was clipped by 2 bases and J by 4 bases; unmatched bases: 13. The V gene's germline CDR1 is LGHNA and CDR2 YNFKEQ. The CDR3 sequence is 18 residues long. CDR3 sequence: CASSQRTGFSPAGNTIYF. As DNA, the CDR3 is TGTGCCAGCAGCCAACGGACAGGGTTCTCTCCGGCAGGAAACACCATATATTTT.

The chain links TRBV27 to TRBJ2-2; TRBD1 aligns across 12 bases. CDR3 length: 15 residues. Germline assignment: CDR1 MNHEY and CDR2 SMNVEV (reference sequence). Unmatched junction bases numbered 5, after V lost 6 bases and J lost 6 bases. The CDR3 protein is CASSQGQGAAGELFF. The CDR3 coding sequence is TGTGCCAGCAGCCAGGGACAGGGGGCTGCCGGGGAGCTGTTTTTT.

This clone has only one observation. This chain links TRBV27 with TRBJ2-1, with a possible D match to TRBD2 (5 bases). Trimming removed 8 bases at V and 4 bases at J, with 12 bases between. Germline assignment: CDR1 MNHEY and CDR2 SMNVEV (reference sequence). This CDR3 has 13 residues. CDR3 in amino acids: CASATRVYNEQFF. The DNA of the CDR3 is TGTGCCAGCGCGACGCGGGTTTACAATGAGCAGTTCTTC.

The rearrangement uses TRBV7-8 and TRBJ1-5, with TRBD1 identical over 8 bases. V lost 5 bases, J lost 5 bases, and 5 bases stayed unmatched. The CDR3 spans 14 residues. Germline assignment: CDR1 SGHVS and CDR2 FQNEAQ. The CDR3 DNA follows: TGTGCCAGCAGCACCGGACAGGGATATCAGCCCCAGCATTTT. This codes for CASSTGQGYQPQHF.

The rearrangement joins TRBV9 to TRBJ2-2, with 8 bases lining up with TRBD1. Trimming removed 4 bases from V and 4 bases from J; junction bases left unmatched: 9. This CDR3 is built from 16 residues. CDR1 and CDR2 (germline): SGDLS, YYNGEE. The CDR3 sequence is CASSFGQGWSTGELFF. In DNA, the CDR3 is TGTGCCAGCAGCTTTGGACAGGGTTGGAGCACCGGGGAGCTGTTTTTT.

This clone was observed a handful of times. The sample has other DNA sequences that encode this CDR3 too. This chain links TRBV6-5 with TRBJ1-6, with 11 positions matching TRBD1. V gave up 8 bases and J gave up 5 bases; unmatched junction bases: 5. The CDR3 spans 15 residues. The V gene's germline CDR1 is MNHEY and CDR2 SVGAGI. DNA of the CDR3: TGTGCCAGCCGGAGGGACAGGGGGGATAATTCACCCCTCCACTTT. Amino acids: CASRRDRGDNSPLHF.

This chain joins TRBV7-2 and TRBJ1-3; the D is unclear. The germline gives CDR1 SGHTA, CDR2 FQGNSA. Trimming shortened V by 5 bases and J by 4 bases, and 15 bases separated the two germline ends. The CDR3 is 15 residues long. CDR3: CASSPRGNGGNTIYF. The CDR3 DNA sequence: TGTGCCAGCAGCCCTCGAGGCAACGGAGGAAACACCATATATTTT.

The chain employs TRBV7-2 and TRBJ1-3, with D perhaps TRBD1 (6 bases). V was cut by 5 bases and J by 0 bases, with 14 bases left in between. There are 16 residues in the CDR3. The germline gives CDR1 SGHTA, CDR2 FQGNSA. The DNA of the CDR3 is TGTGCCAGCAGCGATATACAGGGAAGCTCTGGAAACACCATATATTTT. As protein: CASSDIQGSSGNTIYF.

The DNA of the CDR3 is TGTGCCAGCAGCTTAGCAGGCAGGGAGGATGAGCAGTTCTTC. Translating it yields CASSLAGREDEQFF. The chain is built from TRBV7-2 and TRBJ2-1, with a tentative D call TRBD2 (6 bases). Trimming removed 0 bases at V and 8 bases at J, with 11 bases between. This CDR3 is built from 14 residues. The germline V gene encodes CDR1 SGHTA and CDR2 FQGNSA. Based on the CDR3 plus reference TRBV7-2 and TRBJ2-1, the full variable domain is GAGVSQSPSNKVTEKGKDVELRCDPISGHTALYWYRQSLGQGLEFLIYFQGNSAPDKSGLPSDRFSAERTGGSVSTLTIQRTQQEDSAVYLCASSLAGREDEQFFGPGTRLTVL.

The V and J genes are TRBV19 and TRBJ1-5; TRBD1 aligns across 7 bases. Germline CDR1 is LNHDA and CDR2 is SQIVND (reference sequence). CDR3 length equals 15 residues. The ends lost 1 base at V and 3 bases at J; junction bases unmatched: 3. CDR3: CASSIGTGLNQPQHF. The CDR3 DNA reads TGTGCCAGTAGTATAGGGACAGGACTCAATCAGCCCCAGCATTTT.

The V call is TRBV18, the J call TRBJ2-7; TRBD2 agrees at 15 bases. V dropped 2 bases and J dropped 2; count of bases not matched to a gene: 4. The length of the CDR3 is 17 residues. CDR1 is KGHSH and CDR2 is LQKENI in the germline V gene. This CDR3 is CASSPSGLAGGPYEQYF. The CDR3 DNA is TGTGCCAGCTCACCATCGGGACTAGCGGGGGGCCCCTACGAGCAGTACTTC.

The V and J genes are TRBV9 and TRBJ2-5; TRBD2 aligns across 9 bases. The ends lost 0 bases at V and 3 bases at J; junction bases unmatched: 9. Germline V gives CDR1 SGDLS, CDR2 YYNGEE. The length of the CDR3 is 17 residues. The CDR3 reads CASSVGGTAGGKETQYF. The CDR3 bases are TGTGCCAGCAGCGTAGGGGGAACAGCGGGAGGCAAAGAGACCCAGTACTTC.

CDR3 in amino acids: CASSLGQQNLPGTEAFF. CDR3 bases: TGTGCCAGCAGCTTGGGCCAGCAAAACCTCCCAGGGACTGAAGCTTTCTTT. This rearrangement joins TRBV7-8 to TRBJ1-1, with D maybe TRBD1 (5 bases). CDR1 SGHVS and CDR2 FQNEAQ come from the germline V gene. This CDR3 has 17 amino acids. V was pared by 3 bases and J by 5 bases, with 22 bases between.

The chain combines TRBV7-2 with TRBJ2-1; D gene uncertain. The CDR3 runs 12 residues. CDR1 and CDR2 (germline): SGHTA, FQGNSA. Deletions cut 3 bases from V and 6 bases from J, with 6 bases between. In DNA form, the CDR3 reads TGTGCCAGCAGCTTTCCGAGCAATGAGCAGTTCTTC. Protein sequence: CASSFPSNEQFF.

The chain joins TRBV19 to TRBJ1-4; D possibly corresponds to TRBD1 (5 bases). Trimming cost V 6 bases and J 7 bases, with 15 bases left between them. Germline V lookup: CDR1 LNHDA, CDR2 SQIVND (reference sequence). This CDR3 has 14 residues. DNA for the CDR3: TGTGCCAGTAGCCTGGGGGGGGATAGTGAAAAACTGTTTTTT. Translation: CASSLGGDSEKLFF.

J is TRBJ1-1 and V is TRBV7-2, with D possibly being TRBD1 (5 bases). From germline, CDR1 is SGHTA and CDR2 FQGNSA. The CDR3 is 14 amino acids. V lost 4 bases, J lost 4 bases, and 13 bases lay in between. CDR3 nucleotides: TGTGCCAGCAGCTCCCCGGGGGGAGGCACTGAAGCTTTCTTT. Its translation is CASSSPGGGTEAFF.

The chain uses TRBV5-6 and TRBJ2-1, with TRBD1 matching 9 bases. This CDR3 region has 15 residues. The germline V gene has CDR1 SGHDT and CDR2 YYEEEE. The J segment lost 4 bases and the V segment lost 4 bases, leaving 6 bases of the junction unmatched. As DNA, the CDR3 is TGTGCCAGCAGCCTCCGGGACAGGGTTTACAATGAGCAGTTCTTC. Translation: CASSLRDRVYNEQFF.

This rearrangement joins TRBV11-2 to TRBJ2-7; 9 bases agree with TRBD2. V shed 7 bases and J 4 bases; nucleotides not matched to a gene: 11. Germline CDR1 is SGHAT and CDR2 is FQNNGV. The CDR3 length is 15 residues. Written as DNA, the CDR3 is TGTGCCAGCACCCATACTCTAGCGGGGAAGTACGAGCAGTACTTC. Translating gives CASTHTLAGKYEQYF.

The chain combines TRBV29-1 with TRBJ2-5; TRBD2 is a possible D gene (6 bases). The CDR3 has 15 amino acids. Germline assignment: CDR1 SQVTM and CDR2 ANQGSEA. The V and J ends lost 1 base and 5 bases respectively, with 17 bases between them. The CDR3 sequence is CSVEVTPRGGETQYF. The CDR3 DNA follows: TGCAGCGTTGAAGTGACTCCCCGGGGAGGTGAGACCCAGTACTTC.